These 15 T cell receptor beta chains originate from one sample sequenced in a study of T cells in Graves' hyperthyroidism and ophthalmopathy. RNA transcripts served as the template for amplifying TCR beta CDR3 regions. When the TCR CDR3 underwent first-round RT-PCR, the HTBI primer set was used. TCRdb fed the multiplex PCR reads into MiXCR, producing one record per CDR3 protein. Altogether about 200,000 distinct CDR3 sequences are present, less than 20% being singletons, with the ten largest covering roughly 49%. Sequencing was done on a sample of blood. All receptors come from a woman between 45 and 60 years old with Graves' hyperthyroidism.

This clonotype was counted ten times or more. The chain links TRBV7-3 to TRBJ2-7, with D perhaps matching TRBD1 or TRBD2 (6 bases each). CDR1 SGHTA and CDR2 FQGTGA come from the germline V gene. The V end was cut by 1 base, the J end by 3 bases, with 13 bases between. The CDR3 runs to 15 residues. In DNA form, the CDR3 reads TGTGCCAGCAGCTTAATGTCGGGGGCGAACTACGAGCAGTACTTC. This codes for CASSLMSGANYEQYF.

There are many counts of this clonotype. J is TRBJ2-3 and V is TRBV29-1; maybe TRBD1 (6 bases). Trimming cost V 5 bases and J 6 bases, with 18 bases left between them. The germline V gene has CDR1 SQVTM and CDR2 ANQGSEA. There are 14 residues in the CDR3. CDR3 sequence: CSVSRAGQGDTQYF. In nucleotides, the CDR3 is TGCAGCGTTTCCCGAGCCGGGCAGGGGGATACGCAGTATTTT.

This clonotype was seen repeatedly, ten times or more. This sequence joins TRBV14 and TRBJ1-1; D is unclear. The CDR3 runs 13 residues. V gave up 2 bases and J gave up 2 bases, with 6 bases separating them. The germline V gene has CDR1 SGHDN and CDR2 FVKESK. This CDR3 is CASSQTDNTEAFF. CDR3 sequence (DNA): TGTGCCAGCAGCCAAACAGATAACACTGAAGCTTTCTTT.

The V and J genes are TRBV10-2 and TRBJ2-7; 11 bases align to TRBD2. Germline loops: CDR1 WSHSY, CDR2 SAAADI. The J segment lost 0 bases and the V segment lost 8 bases, leaving 6 bases of the junction unmatched. The CDR3 runs 15 residues. This CDR3 is CASRLAGGGSYEQYF. As DNA, the CDR3 is TGCGCCAGCCGATTAGCGGGAGGGGGCTCCTACGAGCAGTACTTC.

This clonotype was detected only once. This chain links TRBV2 with TRBJ2-1; a weak D match, TRBD1 (6 bases). Germline lookup yields CDR1 SNHLY and CDR2 FYNNEI. The germline V and J ends were trimmed by 7 bases and 0 bases, with 10 bases remaining between them. The CDR3 loop spans 14 amino acids. Written as DNA, the CDR3 is TGTGCCAGCAACCCCAGGGGCTCCTACAATGAGCAGTTCTTC. This codes for CASNPRGSYNEQFF.

This clonotype was counted at least ten times. V and J are TRBV19 and TRBJ2-1; maybe TRBD2 (6 bases). Germline V gives CDR1 LNHDA, CDR2 SQIVND (reference sequence). This CDR3 region has 15 residues. The V end lost 4 bases, the J end lost 5 bases, and 15 bases lay between the germline ends. The CDR3 here is CASSNWREVHNEQFF. The CDR3 DNA reads TGTGCCAGTAGTAATTGGCGGGAAGTGCACAATGAGCAGTTCTTC.

Only a few counts were recorded for this clonotype. This chain links TRBV30 with TRBJ1-5; D ambiguous. Per the germline V gene, CDR1 is GTSNPN and CDR2 is SVGIG (reference sequence). V was pared by 4 bases and J by 1 base, with 11 bases between. There are 14 residues in the CDR3. CDR3 DNA sequence: TGTGCCTGGACGCGGTTTGGGAGCAATCAGCCCCAGCATTTT. Protein sequence: CAWTRFGSNQPQHF.

J is TRBJ1-1 and V is TRBV10-3; D ambiguous. V was clipped by 5 bases and J by 4 bases, with 11 bases between them. The germline V gene has CDR1 ENHRY and CDR2 SYGVKD. This CDR3 region has 13 residues. For the CDR3, the DNA is TGTGCCATCAGTATCGGAGGGAGCACTGAAGCTTTCTTT. It codes for CAISIGGSTEAFF.

This clonotype has a count of ten or more. This chain uses TRBV12-3 or TRBV12-4 with TRBJ2-1, with 7 bases fitting TRBD1. V dropped 6 bases and J dropped 0; count of bases not matched to a gene: 5. CDR3 length equals 15 residues. CDR3 DNA sequence: TGTGCCAGCAGCTACGGGACAGACTCCTACAATGAGCAGTTCTTC. It is translated as CASSYGTDSYNEQFF.

This clonotype was seen a handful of times. The chain uses TRBV11-2 and TRBJ2-4; 8 bases map to TRBD2. The CDR3 is 15 residues long. After removal of 2 bases from V and 5 bases from J, the junction contained 5 bases not matched to a gene. CDR1 and CDR2 (germline): SGHAT, FQNNGV. The CDR3 reads CASSLRTSTENIQYF. The DNA for the CDR3 is TGTGCCAGCAGCTTAAGGACTAGCACAGAAAACATTCAGTACTTC.

This clonotype was seen at least ten times. The chain has TRBV2 and TRBJ1-5, with TRBD1 as a possible D gene (6 bases). The CDR3 extends over 17 amino acids. Germline V gene lookup returns CDR1 SNHLY and CDR2 FYNNEI. V was pared by 3 bases and J by 0 bases, with 15 bases between. CDR3 DNA sequence: TGTGCCAGCAGTGAGCTACAGGGATTATATAGCAATCAGCCCCAGCATTTT. It is translated as CASSELQGLYSNQPQHF. The full variable domain, rest sourced from reference TRBV2 and TRBJ1-5, is EPEVTQTPSHQVTQMGQEVILRCVPISNHLYFYWYRQILGQKVEFLVSFYNNEISEKSEIFDDQFSVERPDGSNFTLKIRSTKLEDSAMYFCASSELQGLYSNQPQHFGDGTRLSIL.

The chain joins TRBV5-1 to TRBJ2-3, with 10 bases that match TRBD2. CDR1 is SGHRS and CDR2 is YFSETQ in the germline V gene. The V gene end was trimmed by 0 bases and the J gene end by 4 bases; junction bases not matched to a gene: 5. CDR3 length: 16 residues. The CDR3 coding sequence is TGCGCCAGCAGCTTGGGGACTAGCGGAGCAGCAGATACGCAGTATTTT. This gives the protein CASSLGTSGAADTQYF.

The V gene is TRBV11-2, the J gene TRBJ2-1, with 7 bases identical to TRBD1. CDR1 is SGHAT and CDR2 is FQNNGV in the germline V gene. With V trimmed by 7 bases and J by 1 base, 10 bases remained unmatched. This CDR3 is built from 16 residues. This CDR3 reads CASTPNRGRSYNEQFF. Written as DNA, the CDR3 is TGTGCCAGCACCCCGAACAGGGGCCGGTCCTACAATGAGCAGTTCTTC. Together with reference TRBV11-2 and TRBJ2-1, the CDR3 gives the full variable domain: EAGVAQSPRYKIIEKRQSVAFWCNPISGHATLYWYQQILGQGPKLLIQFQNNGVVDDSQLPKDRFSAERLKGVDSTLKIQPAKLEDSAVYLCASTPNRGRSYNEQFFGPGTRLTVL.

This clonotype was seen many times. The V gene is TRBV12-3 or TRBV12-4, the J gene TRBJ2-1; TRBD2 agrees at 11 bases. The ends lost 6 bases at V and 7 bases at J; junction bases unmatched: 8. This CDR3 is 15 amino acids long. This chain's CDR3 is CASRTSGSSKNEQFF. The CDR3 bases are TGTGCCAGCAGAACTAGCGGGAGTAGTAAAAATGAGCAGTTCTTC.

This clonotype was observed many times. This chain uses TRBV5-1 with TRBJ1-2, with D unresolved. This CDR3 is 14 amino acids long. Trimming took off 1 base at V and 5 bases at J, with 12 bases between the two ends. In germline, CDR1 is SGHRS, CDR2 YFSETQ. CDR3 DNA: TGCGCCAGCAGCTTGTCCGACGGGGAGTATGGCTACACCTTC. This sequence encodes CASSLSDGEYGYTF.